The 24 T cell receptor beta chains reported below all come from one sample, sequenced in a study of blood T cell repertoires in COVID-19. Generated by immunoSEQ multiplex PCR, the TCRdb table keeps only in-frame clones and is missing some. The sample includes some 490,000 clones, 80% to 90% of them seen just once. The sequencing sample was made of peripheral blood. These TCRs come from a human donor in a cohort sampled during active COVID-19.

V gene TRBV19 combines with J gene TRBJ1-5; D is possibly TRBD1 (5 bases). The V end lost 1 base, the J end lost 6 bases, and 13 bases lay between the germline ends. There are 15 residues in the CDR3. Germline V gene data show CDR1 as LNHDA and CDR2 as SQIVND (reference sequence). CDR3 sequence: CASSIGAQVGQPQHF. The DNA of the CDR3 is TGTGCCAGTAGTATAGGGGCACAGGTTGGTCAGCCCCAGCATTTT.

V usage is TRBV9 and J usage is TRBJ1-2; unclear D gene. Trimming removed 3 bases at V and 4 bases at J, with 7 bases between. CDR1 and CDR2 (germline): SGDLS, YYNGEE. The CDR3 totals 12 residues. CDR3 in amino acids: CASSAEAYGYTF. CDR3 sequence (DNA): TGTGCCAGCAGCGCAGAGGCCTATGGCTACACCTTC.

The rearrangement links TRBV7-3 to TRBJ2-1; D not certain. The CDR3 totals 16 residues. The V gene lost 4 bases and the J gene lost 1 base, with 14 bases spanning the gap. Looked up from germline, CDR1 is SGHTA and CDR2 is FQGTGA. The CDR3 DNA follows: TGTGCCAGCAGCTCAGATTCTTGGAGTTCCTACAATGAGCAGTTCTTC. Protein product: CASSSDSWSSYNEQFF.

The CDR3 DNA is TGTGCCTGGTTGATGACTAGCGGGAGAAGTAATGAGCAGTTCTTC. It codes for CAWLMTSGRSNEQFF. V is TRBV30 and J is TRBJ2-1, with 12 bases identical to TRBD2. Looked up from germline, CDR1 is GTSNPN and CDR2 is SVGIG (reference sequence). This CDR3 has 15 amino acids. V trimming: 5 bases; J trimming: 7 bases; junction bases outside the gene matches: 9.

V is TRBV9 and J is TRBJ1-5; 7 nucleotides agree with TRBD1. This CDR3 region has 14 residues. CDR1 and CDR2 from the germline V gene are SGDLS and YYNGEE. After removal of 4 bases from V and 5 bases from J, the junction contained 6 bases not matched to a gene. For the CDR3, the DNA is TGTGCCAGCAGCTCAGGGGACAGAGATCAGCCCCAGCATTTT. Amino acid sequence: CASSSGDRDQPQHF.

This sequence joins TRBV19 and TRBJ1-5; possibly TRBD1 for D (6 bases). Germline V gene sequence: CDR1 LNHDA, CDR2 SQIVND (reference sequence). The CDR3 length is 15 residues. With 7 bases removed from V and 0 bases from J, the gap between germline ends came to 13 bases. The CDR3 protein is CASNLNRVSNQPQHF. The CDR3 coding sequence is TGTGCCAGTAACCTCAACAGGGTTAGCAATCAGCCCCAGCATTTT.

The chain links TRBV10-1 to TRBJ1-1; no reliable D call. The V gene's germline CDR1 is WNHNN and CDR2 SYGVQD (reference sequence). Between the trimmed V and J ends, which lost 3 bases and 1 base, there was a span of 9 bases. There are 14 residues in the CDR3. The CDR3 sequence is CASSESRQNTEAFF. CDR3 in DNA: TGCGCCAGCAGTGAATCCCGACAGAACACTGAAGCTTTCTTT.

The V and J genes are TRBV5-1 and TRBJ1-1, with 8 bases lining up with TRBD1. The CDR3 is made up of 15 amino acids. The ends lost 5 bases at V and 5 bases at J; junction bases unmatched: 11. CDR1 and CDR2 (germline): SGHRS, YFSETQ. CDR3 sequence (DNA): TGCGCCAGCAGGCCGATACAGGGGGGAAGAACTGAAGCTTTCTTT. This translates into CASRPIQGGRTEAFF.

The rearrangement joins TRBV23-1 to TRBJ2-1, with TRBD2 matching 9 bases. TRBV23-1 is noted as an ORF with a role that remains uncertain. This CDR3 region has 18 residues. The junction had 12 bases not matched to a gene; V was cut back by 3 bases and J by 3 bases. CDR3 protein: CASSQEVNRLAVYNEQFF. Written as DNA, the CDR3 is TGCGCCAGCAGTCAGGAAGTTAATAGACTAGCGGTCTACAATGAGCAGTTCTTC.

This chain uses TRBV7-3 with TRBJ1-6, with D tentatively TRBD1 (5 bases). The germline CDR1 and CDR2 sequences are SGHTA and FQGTGA. Deletions cut 2 bases from V and 5 bases from J, with 7 bases between. CDR3 length: 14 amino acids. CDR3 sequence: CASSLGGDNSPLHF. The CDR3 DNA reads as TGTGCCAGCAGCTTAGGGGGGGATAATTCACCCCTCCACTTT.

The CDR3 nucleotides read TGCGCCAGCAGCCAGATAGCGGGAGACGGGTCCTACGAGCAGTACTTC. Encoded protein: CASSQIAGDGSYEQYF. This sequence joins TRBV5-1 and TRBJ2-7; 9 nucleotides align to TRBD2. The junction had 9 bases not matched to a gene; V was cut back by 4 bases and J by 1 base. There are 16 residues in the CDR3. Germline assignment: CDR1 SGHRS and CDR2 YFSETQ.

CDR3 in amino acids: CASSEDIPTNEKLFF. The CDR3 nucleotides read TGTGCCAGCAGCGAAGACATCCCAACTAATGAAAAACTGTTTTTT. The J gene is TRBJ1-4, the V gene TRBV7-9; D is ambiguous. Trimming removed 5 bases from V and 0 bases from J, with 10 bases in between. CDR1 is SEHNR, CDR2 FQNEAQ, per germline (reference sequence). The CDR3 consists of 15 residues.

V gene TRBV19 combines with J gene TRBJ1-1; 7 bases match TRBD1. CDR3 length: 14 amino acids. V trimming: 6 bases; J trimming: 8 bases; junction bases outside the gene matches: 12. Germline CDR1 is LNHDA and CDR2 is SQIVND (reference sequence). CDR3: CASSFLGKGGEAFF. The CDR3 DNA sequence: TGTGCCAGTAGCTTCCTGGGGAAAGGGGGCGAAGCTTTCTTT.

Concerning this clone itself: Additional DNA sequences in this sample encode the identical CDR3. The chain carries TRBV5-1 and TRBJ2-2; no clear D gene. Germline values: CDR1 SGHRS, CDR2 YFSETQ. V was shortened by 1 base and J by 2 bases, with 9 bases between the two germline ends. The CDR3 extends over 15 amino acids. In nucleotides, the CDR3 is TGCGCCAGCAGCTTGTCAGCGACCAACACCGGGGAGCTGTTTTTT. Protein product: CASSLSATNTGELFF.

The chain recombines TRBV6-2 or TRBV6-3 with TRBJ1-4; a possible D gene is TRBD1 (5 bases). The germline V gene has CDR1 MNHEY and CDR2 SVGEGT. The CDR3 sequence is 15 residues long. Trimming left V 2 bases short and J 6 bases short, with 13 bases between. The CDR3 loop is CASSYLTVPDEKLFF. In DNA form, the CDR3 reads TGTGCCAGCAGTTACCTGACAGTCCCCGATGAAAAACTGTTTTTT.

The genes are TRBV14 and TRBJ2-3; 9 nucleotides line up with TRBD1. The CDR3 is made up of 16 amino acids. The V gene's germline CDR1 is SGHDN and CDR2 FVKESK. V was pared by 2 bases and J by 3 bases, with 6 bases of the junction left unmatched. In nucleotides, the CDR3 is TGTGCCAGCAGCCAACCCTTACAGGGGGCGACAGATACGCAGTATTTT. Encoded protein: CASSQPLQGATDTQYF.

The chain uses TRBV27 and TRBJ2-3, with unresolved D. The germline gives CDR1 MNHEY, CDR2 SMNVEV (reference sequence). CDR3 size: 14 residues. Trimming stripped 6 bases from V and 3 bases from J, with 13 bases between. In DNA form, the CDR3 reads TGTGCCAGCAGCCGACTCCTCGGGACAGATACGCAGTATTTT. This sequence encodes CASSRLLGTDTQYF.

The genes are TRBV24-1 and TRBJ1-1; the D is unclear. The germline V gene has CDR1 KGHDR and CDR2 SFDVKD. V lost 8 bases to trimming and J lost 1 base, with 10 bases between them. CDR3 size: 13 residues. The CDR3 sequence: CATMSGWNTEAFF. In DNA, the CDR3 is TGTGCCACCATGTCGGGATGGAACACTGAAGCTTTCTTT.

The rearrangement uses TRBV7-9 and TRBJ2-5; 16 nucleotides agree with TRBD2. Germline CDR1 reads SEHNR; CDR2 reads FQNEAQ (reference sequence). The V segment lost 3 bases and the J segment 5 bases; nucleotides outside the gene matches: 6. CDR3 length: 17 residues. CDR3 loop: CASSFSGTSGRGETQYF. In DNA, the CDR3 is TGTGCCAGCAGCTTTTCCGGGACTAGCGGGAGGGGGGAGACCCAGTACTTC.

The chain combines TRBV7-8 with TRBJ2-4; D is uncertain. The CDR3 is made up of 16 amino acids. Trimming shortened V by 3 bases and J by 0 bases, and 12 bases separated the two germline ends. From germline, CDR1 is SGHVS and CDR2 FQNEAQ. The DNA for the CDR3 is TGTGCCAGCAGCTTGACCCGCCGACTAGCCAAAAACATTCAGTACTTC. Its protein product is CASSLTRRLAKNIQYF.

This chain connects TRBV28 to TRBJ1-1, with D unclear. CDR1 is MDHEN and CDR2 is SYDVKM in the germline V gene. The CDR3 contains 11 residues. Trimming took off 6 bases at V and 10 bases at J, with 12 bases between the two ends. In nucleotides, the CDR3 is TGTGCCAGCAGGTGGAGAGAAGTAGCTTTCTTT. The encoded protein is CASRWREVAFF.

The gene calls are TRBV19 and TRBJ2-1; D may be TRBD2 (7 bases). V lost 5 bases, J lost 1 base, and 27 bases lay in between. The germline V gene encodes CDR1 LNHDA and CDR2 SQIVND (reference sequence). This CDR3 spans 20 amino acids. The CDR3 DNA sequence: TGTGCCAGTAGTGGCAGGCCCCATAGGGGGGGGCGGCGTTCCTACAATGAGCAGTTCTTC. Encoded protein: CASSGRPHRGGRRSYNEQFF.

CDR3 coding DNA: TGTGCCAGCAGCCCCCCAGGGACACCTGGAAACACCATATATTTT. Its translation: CASSPPGTPGNTIYF. The chain links TRBV16 to TRBJ1-3, with a weak D call TRBD1 (6 bases). Germline lookup yields CDR1 KGHSY and CDR2 FQNENV. This CDR3 region has 15 residues. With 4 bases removed from V and 2 bases from J, the gap between germline ends came to 12 bases.

This rearrangement joins TRBV3-1 (or the pseudogene TRBV3-2) to TRBJ2-7; no clear D. V dropped 2 bases and J dropped 2 bases, with 10 bases sitting between them. From germline, CDR1 is LGHDT and CDR2 YNNKEL (reference sequence). The CDR3 is 14 residues long. The CDR3 sequence is CASSQRGETYEQYF. Here the CDR3 DNA reads TGTGCCAGCAGCCAACGTGGAGAGACCTACGAGCAGTACTTC.